This T cell receptor (beta chain) was recorded in a study of blood T cell repertoires in COVID-19. Overall study: Samples representing acute and convalescent COVID-19 were sourced from the United States, Italy and Spain. Sample material is recorded as cDNA or gDNA derived from T cells, B-cell-depleted T cells, or PBMCs.

The method was immunoSEQ multiplex PCR; TCRdb's version includes in-frame clones alone and lacks a portion of them. The sample holds about 27,000 clones, approximately 88% seen once. Trimming left V 2 bases short and J 0 bases short, with 15 bases between. The CDR3 is 16 amino acids. Sequences were obtained from peripheral blood. This receptor was obtained from a woman in her fifties or sixties with active COVID-19. This chain links TRBV5-3 with TRBJ2-7; D is possibly TRBD1 (5 bases). TRBV5-3 is filed as an ORF, its function uncertain. CDR3 DNA sequence: TGTGCCAGAAGCTTTCATAATCAGGGTATCTCCTACGAGCAGTACTTC. Translation: CARSFHNQGISYEQYF.